The following is a TCR beta chain sequence with its context. Use of 60 Vbeta and 13 Jbeta primers characterized the PCR. Using immunoSEQ multiplex PCR, the repertoire was profiled, and TCRdb retains in-frame clones only, with some absent. Among approximately 88,000 clones listed, about 80% were seen once. The CDR3 consists of 15 residues. With 2 bases clipped from V and 2 bases from J, the junction kept 4 bases outside the gene matches. Germline CDR1 is SGHTA and CDR2 is FQGNSA. The data stem from a study of cytomegalovirus exposure and HLA in healthy donors. The source material was PBMCs. This receptor was obtained from a male donor in good health and CMV-seronegative. The chain is built from TRBV7-2 and TRBJ1-1; TRBD1 aligns across 8 bases. This CDR3 is CASSLRTGLNTEAFF. The CDR3 bases are TGTGCCAGCAGCTTAAGGACAGGGTTAAACACTGAAGCTTTCTTT.